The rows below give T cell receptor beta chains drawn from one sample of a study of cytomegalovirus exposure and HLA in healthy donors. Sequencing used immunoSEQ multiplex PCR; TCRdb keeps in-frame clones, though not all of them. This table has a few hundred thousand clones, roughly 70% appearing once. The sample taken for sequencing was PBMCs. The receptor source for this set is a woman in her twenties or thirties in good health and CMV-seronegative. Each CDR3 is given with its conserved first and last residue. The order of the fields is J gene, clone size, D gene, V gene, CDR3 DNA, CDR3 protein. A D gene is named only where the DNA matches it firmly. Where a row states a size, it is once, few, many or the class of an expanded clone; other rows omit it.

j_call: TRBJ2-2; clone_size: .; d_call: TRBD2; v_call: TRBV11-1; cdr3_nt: TGTGCCAACGGAGGGAGTAGCGGGAGTTACGACACCGGGGAGCTGTTTTTT; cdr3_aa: CANGGSSGSYDTGELFF
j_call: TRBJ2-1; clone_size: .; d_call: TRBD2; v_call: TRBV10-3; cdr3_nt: TGTGCCATCAGTGAAGCTAGCGGCCCCAGTAAAGATGAGCAGTTCTTC; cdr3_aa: CAISEASGPSKDEQFF
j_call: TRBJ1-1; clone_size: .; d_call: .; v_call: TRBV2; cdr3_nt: TGTGCCAGCAGTGTGCTAAGGGGGGGCACTGAAGCTTTCTTT; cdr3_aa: CASSVLRGGTEAFF
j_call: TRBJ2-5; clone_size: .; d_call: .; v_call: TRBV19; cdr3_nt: TGTGCCAGTAGTATGCGGGAAGAGACCCAGTACTTC; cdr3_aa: CASSMREETQYF
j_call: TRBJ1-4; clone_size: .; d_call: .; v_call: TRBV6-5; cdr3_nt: TGTGCCACCGGAGGGTTTGACGAAAAACTGTTTTTT; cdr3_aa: CATGGFDEKLFF
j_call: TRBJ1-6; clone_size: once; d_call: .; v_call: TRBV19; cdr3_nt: TGTGCCAGTAGTATAGCCGTAGGAGCTCGGAACTCACCCCTCCACTTT; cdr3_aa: CASSIAVGARNSPLHF
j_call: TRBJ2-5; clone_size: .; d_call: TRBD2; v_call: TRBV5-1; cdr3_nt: TGCGCCAGCAGCTCCCTAGCGGGACAAGAGCAGTACTTC; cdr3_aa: CASSSLAGQEQYF
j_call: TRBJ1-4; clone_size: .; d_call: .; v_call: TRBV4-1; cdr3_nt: TGCGCCAGCAGCCAAGAAGGGCCAGGGACTAATGAAAAACTGTTTTTT; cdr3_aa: CASSQEGPGTNEKLFF
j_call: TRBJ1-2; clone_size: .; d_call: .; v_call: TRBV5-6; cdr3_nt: TGTGCCAGCAGCTGGGGCCAGGGGAACTATGGCTACACCTTC; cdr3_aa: CASSWGQGNYGYTF
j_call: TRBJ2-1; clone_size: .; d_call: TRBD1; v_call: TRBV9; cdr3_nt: TGTGCCAGCAGCGACCGGGACAGGGTCAATGAGCAGTTCTTC; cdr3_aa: CASSDRDRVNEQFF
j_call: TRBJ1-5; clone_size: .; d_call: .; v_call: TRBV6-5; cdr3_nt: TGTGCCAGCAGTCCAGGGGTGGGTCAGCCCCAGCATTTT; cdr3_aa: CASSPGVGQPQHF
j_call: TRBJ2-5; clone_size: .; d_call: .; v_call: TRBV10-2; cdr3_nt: TGCGCCAGCAGTGAGTCGACTCTTTACCCAGCTAGGAAGACCCAGTACTTC; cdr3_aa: CASSESTLYPARKTQYF
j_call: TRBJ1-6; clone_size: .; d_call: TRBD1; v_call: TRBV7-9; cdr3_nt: TGTGCCACCCGGGGCAGGGGGCTACGAAATTCACCCCTCCACTTT; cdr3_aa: CATRGRGLRNSPLHF